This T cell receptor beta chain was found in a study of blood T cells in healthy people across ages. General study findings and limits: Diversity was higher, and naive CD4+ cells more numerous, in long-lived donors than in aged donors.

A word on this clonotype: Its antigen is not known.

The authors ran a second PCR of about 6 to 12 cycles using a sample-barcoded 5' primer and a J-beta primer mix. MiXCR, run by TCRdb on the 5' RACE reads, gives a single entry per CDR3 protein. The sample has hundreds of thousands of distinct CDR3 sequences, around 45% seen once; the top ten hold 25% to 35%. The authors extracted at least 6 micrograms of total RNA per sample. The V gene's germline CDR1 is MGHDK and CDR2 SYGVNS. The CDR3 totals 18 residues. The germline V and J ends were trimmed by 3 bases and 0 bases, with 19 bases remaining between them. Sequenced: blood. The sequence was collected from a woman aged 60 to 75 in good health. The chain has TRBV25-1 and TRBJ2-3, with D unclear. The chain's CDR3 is CASSDVPPRQESTDTQYF. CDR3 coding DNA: TGTGCCAGCAGTGATGTCCCCCCTCGCCAGGAGAGCACAGATACGCAGTATTTT. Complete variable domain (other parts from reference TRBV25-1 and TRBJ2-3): EADIYQTPRYLVIGTGKKITLECSQTMGHDKMYWYQQDPGMELHLIHYSYGVNSTEKGDLSSESTVSRIRTEHFPLTLESARPSHTSQYLCASSDVPPRQESTDTQYFGPGTRLTVL.